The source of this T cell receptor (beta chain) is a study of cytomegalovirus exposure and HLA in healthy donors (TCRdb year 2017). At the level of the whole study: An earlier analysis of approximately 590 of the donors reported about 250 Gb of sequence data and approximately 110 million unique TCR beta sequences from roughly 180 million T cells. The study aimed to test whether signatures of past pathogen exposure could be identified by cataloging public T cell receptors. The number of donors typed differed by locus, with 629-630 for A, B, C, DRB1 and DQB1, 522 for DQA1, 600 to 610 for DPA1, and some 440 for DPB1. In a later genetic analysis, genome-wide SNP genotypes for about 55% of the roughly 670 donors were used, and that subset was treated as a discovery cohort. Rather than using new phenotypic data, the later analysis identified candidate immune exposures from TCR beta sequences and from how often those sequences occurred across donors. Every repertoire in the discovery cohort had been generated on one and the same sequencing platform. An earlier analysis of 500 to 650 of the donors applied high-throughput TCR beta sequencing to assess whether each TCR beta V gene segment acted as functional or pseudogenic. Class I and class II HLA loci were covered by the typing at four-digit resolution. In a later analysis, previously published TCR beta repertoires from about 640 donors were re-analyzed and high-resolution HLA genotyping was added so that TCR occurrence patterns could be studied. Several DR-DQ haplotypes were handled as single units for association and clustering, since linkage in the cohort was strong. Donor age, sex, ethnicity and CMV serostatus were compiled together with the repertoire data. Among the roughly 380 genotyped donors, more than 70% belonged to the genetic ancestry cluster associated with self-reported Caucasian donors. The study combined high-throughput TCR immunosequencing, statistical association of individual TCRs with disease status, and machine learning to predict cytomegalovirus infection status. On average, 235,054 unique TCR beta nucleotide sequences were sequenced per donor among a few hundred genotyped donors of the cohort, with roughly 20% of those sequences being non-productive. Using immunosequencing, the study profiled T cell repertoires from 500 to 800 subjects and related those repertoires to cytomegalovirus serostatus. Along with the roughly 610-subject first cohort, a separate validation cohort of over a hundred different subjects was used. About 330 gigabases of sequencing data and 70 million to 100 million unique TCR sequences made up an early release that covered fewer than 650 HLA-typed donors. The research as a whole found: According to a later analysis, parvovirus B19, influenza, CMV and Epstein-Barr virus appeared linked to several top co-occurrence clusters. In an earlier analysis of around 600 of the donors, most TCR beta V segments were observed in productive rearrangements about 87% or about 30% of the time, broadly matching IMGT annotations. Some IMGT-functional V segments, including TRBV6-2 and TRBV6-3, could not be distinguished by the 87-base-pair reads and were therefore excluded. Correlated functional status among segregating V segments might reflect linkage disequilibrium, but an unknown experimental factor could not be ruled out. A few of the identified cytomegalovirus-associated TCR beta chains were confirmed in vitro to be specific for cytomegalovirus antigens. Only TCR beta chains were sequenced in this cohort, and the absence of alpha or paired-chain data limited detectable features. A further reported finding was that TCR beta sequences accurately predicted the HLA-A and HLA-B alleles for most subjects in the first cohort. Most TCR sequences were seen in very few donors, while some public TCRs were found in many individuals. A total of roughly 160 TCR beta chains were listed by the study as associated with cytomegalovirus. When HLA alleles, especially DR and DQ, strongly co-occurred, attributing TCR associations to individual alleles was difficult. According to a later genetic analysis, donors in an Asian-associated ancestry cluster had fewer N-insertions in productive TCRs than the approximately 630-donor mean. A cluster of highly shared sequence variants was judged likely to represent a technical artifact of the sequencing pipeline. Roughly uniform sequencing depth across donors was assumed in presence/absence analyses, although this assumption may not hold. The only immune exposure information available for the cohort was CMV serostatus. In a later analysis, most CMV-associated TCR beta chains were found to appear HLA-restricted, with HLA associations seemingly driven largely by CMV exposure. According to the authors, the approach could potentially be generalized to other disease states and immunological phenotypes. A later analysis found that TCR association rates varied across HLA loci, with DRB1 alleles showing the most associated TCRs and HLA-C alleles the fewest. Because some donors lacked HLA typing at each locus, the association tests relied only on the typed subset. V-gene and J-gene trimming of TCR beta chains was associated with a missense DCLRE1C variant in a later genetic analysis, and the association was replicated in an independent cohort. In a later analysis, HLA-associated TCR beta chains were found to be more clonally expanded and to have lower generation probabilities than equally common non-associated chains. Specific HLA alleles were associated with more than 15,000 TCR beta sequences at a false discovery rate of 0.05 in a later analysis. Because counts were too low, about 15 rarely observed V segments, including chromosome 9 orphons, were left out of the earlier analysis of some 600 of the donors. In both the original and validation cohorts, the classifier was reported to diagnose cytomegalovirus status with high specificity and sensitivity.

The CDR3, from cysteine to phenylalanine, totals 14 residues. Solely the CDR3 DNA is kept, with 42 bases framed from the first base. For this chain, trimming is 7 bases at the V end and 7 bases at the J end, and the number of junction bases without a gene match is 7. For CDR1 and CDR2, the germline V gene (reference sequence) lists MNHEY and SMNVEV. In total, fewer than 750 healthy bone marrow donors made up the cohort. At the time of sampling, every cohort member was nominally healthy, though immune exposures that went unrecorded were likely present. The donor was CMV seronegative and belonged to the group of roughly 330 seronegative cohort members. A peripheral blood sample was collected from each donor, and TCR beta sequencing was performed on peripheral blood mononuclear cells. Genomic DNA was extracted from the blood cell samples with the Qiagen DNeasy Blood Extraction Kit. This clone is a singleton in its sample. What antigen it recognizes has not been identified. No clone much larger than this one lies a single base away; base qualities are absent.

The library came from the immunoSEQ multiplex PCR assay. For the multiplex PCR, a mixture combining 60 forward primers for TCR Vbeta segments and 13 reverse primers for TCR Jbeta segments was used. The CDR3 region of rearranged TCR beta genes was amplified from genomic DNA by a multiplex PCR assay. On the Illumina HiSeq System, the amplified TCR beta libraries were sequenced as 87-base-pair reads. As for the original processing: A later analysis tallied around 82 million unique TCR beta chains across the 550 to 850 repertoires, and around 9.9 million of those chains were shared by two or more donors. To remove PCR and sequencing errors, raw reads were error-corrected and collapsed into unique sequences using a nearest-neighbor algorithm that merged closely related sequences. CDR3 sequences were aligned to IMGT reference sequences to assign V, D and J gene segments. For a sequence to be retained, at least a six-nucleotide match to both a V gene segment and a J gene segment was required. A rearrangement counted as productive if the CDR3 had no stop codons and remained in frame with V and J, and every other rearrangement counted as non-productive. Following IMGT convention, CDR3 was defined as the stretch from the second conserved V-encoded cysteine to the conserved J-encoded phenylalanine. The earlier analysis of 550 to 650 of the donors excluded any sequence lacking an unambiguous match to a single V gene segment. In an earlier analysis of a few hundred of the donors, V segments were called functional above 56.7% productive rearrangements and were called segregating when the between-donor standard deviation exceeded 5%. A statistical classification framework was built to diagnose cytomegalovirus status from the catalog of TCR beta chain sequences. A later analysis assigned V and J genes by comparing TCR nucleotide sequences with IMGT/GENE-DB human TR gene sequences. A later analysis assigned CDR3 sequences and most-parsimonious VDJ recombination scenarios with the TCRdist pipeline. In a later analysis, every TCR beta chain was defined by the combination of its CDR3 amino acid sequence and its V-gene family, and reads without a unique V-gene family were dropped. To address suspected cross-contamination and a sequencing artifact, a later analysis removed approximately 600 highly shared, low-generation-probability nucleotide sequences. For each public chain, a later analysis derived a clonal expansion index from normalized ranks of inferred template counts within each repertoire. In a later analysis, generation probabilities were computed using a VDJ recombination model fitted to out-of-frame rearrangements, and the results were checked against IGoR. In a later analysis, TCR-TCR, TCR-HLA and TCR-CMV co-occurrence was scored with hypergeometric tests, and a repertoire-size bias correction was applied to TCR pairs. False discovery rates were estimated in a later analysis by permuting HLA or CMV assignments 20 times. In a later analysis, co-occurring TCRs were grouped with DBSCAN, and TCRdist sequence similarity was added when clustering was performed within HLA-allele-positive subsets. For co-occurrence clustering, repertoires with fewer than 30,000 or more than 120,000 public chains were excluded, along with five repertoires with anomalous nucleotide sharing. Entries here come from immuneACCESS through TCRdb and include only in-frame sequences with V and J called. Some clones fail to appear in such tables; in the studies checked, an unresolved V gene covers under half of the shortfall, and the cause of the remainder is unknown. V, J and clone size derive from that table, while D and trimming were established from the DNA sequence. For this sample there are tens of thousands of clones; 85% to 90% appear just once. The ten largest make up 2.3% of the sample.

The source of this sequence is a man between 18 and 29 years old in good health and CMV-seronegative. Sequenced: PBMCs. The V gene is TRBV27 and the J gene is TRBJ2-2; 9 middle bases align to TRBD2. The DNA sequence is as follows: TGTGCCAGCACGGCGGGAGGGCCGGGCGGGGAGCTGTTTTTT. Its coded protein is CASTAGGPGGELFF.